These T cell receptor beta chains were read from a single sample in a study of T cells expressing NK-cell markers. Reprocessing the 5' RACE reads, TCRdb reports a single entry for every CDR3 protein and omits DNA. This listing includes about 300,000 distinct CDR3 sequences. Sequenced input: blood T cells: a sorted CD56 or NKG2C T cell subset, CD4+ or CD8+ T cells, or bulk PBMC T cells (not recorded which). Receptors originate from a woman between 18 and 70 years old in good health. The CDR3 runs from the conserved cysteine through the conserved F or W. Rows give clone size only sometimes, using once, few, many, or a class for an expanded clone.

j_call clone_size v_call cdr3_aa
TRBJ2-3 - TRBV5-1 CASSGLAGVDTQYF
TRBJ2-7 - TRBV6-2/TRBV6-3 CASSYSQYEQYF
TRBJ2-2 - TRBV10-1 CASRTHARSGELFF
TRBJ2-1 - TRBV30 CAWRITGTSGRNNEQFF
TRBJ2-2 - TRBV5-4 CASRLREQGAGELFF
TRBJ1-4 - TRBV19 CATLGRGNEKLFF
TRBJ2-3 - TRBV5-1 CASSLGRAGGPTDTQYF
TRBJ1-6 - TRBV7-2 CASSSDSDNSPLHF
TRBJ2-3 - TRBV28 CASSLIAGGTDTQYF
TRBJ2-5 - TRBV5-1 CASSRARWGETQYF
TRBJ2-3 - TRBV12-3/TRBV12-4 CASGTLSTDTQYF
TRBJ2-7 - TRBV6-1 CASRPTGRGEQYF
TRBJ1-1 - TRBV4-3 CASSQEGKNTEAFF
TRBJ1-1 - TRBV12-3/TRBV12-4 CASSLAGGETEAFF
TRBJ2-5 - TRBV5-1 CASSVPDRDFGTQYF
TRBJ2-5 - TRBV18 CASSSGVQETQYF
TRBJ1-5 - TRBV20-1 CSARDPHPTGAGQPQHF
TRBJ2-2 - TRBV12-3/TRBV12-4 CASRSQGAVGTGELFF
TRBJ2-1 - TRBV2 CASSPERGAGNEQFF
TRBJ1-1 - TRBV7-9 CASSLPREVWTEAFF
TRBJ2-5 - TRBV25-1 CASKDRANQETQYF
TRBJ1-4 - TRBV12-3/TRBV12-4 CASSPVGGRNEKLFF
TRBJ2-5 - TRBV7-3 CASSYGGKETQYF
TRBJ2-3 - TRBV5-4 CASRPMGGNTDTQYF
TRBJ2-3 - TRBV10-3 CAIYGAGLTDTQYF
TRBJ2-3 - TRBV5-1 CASSLAASRSTDTQYF
TRBJ2-7 - TRBV5-1 CASSPRDVGRYEQYF
TRBJ2-3 - TRBV3-1 CASSVRDRSRDTQYF
TRBJ2-6 - TRBV11-2 CASSLRYIGETGANVLTF
TRBJ1-2 - TRBV19 CASSIAGPYGYTF
TRBJ1-5 - TRBV5-5 CASSLGGQQGNQPQHF
TRBJ1-4 - TRBV3-1 CASSQGGIHEKLFF
TRBJ2-3 medium-sized TRBV12-3/TRBV12-4 CASSLNGGSDTQYF